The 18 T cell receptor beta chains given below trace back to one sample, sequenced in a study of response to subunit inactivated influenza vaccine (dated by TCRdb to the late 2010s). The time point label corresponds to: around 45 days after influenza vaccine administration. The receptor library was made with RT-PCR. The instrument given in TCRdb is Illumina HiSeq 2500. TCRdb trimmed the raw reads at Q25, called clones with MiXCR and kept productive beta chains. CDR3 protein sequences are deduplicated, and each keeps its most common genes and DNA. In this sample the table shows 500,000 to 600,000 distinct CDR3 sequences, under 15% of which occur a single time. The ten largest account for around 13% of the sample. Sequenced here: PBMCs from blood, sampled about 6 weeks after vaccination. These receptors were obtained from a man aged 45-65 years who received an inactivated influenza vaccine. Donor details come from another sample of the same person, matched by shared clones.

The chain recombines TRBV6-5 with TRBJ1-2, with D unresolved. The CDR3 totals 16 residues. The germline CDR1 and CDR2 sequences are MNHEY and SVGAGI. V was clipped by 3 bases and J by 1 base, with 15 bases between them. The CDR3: CASSYGVSTRNYGYTF. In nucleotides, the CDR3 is TGTGCCAGCAGTTATGGGGTTTCCACACGTAACTATGGCTACACCTTC.

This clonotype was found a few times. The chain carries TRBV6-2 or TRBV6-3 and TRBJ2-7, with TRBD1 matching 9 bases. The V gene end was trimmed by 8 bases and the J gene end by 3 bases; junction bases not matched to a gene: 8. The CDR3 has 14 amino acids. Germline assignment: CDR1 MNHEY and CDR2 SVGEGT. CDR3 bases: TGTGCCAGCCGTCGGGACAGGGTAGTCTACGAGCAGTACTTC. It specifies CASRRDRVVYEQYF.

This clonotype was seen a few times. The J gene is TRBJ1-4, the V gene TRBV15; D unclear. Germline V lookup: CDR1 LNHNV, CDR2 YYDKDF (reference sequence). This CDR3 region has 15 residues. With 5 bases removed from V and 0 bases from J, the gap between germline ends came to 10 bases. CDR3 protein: CATSFGIATNEKLFF. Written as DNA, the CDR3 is TGTGCCACCAGCTTTGGAATTGCAACTAATGAAAAACTGTTTTTT.

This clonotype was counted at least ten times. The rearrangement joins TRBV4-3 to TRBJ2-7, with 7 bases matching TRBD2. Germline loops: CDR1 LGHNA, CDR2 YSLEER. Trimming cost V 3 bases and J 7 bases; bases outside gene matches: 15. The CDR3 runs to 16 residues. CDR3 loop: CASSQNRDGGLGEQYF. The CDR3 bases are TGCGCCAGCAGCCAGAACCGGGACGGCGGACTAGGAGAGCAGTACTTC.

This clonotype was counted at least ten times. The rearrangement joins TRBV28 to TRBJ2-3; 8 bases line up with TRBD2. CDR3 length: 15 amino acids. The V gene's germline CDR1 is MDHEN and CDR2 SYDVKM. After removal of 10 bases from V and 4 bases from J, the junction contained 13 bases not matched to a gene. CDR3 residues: CATGDGGGLPDTQYF. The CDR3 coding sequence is TGTGCCACCGGAGACGGGGGGGGGCTTCCAGATACGCAGTATTTT.

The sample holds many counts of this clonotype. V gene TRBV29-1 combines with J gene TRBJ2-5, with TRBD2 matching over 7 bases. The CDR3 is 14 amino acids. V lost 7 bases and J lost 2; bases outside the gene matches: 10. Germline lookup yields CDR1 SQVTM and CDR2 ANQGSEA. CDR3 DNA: TGCAGCGCCGAATGGACGGGGGGACAAGAGACCCAGTACTTC. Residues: CSAEWTGGQETQYF.

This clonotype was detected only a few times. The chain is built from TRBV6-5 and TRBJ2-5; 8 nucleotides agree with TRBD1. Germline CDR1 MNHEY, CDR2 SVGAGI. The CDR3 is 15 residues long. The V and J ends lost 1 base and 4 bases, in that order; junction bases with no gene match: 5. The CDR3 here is CASSYYPGQGETQYF. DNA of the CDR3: TGTGCCAGCAGTTACTATCCTGGACAGGGAGAGACCCAGTACTTC.

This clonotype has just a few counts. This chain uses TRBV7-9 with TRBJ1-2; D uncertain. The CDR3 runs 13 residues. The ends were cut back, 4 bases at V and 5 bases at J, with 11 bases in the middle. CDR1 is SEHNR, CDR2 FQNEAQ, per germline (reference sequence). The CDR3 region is CASSYTPSYGYTF. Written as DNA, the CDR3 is TGTGCCAGCAGCTACACCCCCAGTTATGGCTACACCTTC.

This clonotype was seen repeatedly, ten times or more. CDR3 residues: CSAGWAPKNIQYF. The DNA for the CDR3 is TGCAGTGCAGGGTGGGCGCCAAAAAACATTCAGTACTTC. The chain combines TRBV20-1 with TRBJ2-4; D is unclear. The CDR3 is made up of 13 amino acids. Germline V gene data show CDR1 as DFQATT and CDR2 as SNEGSKA (reference sequence). Deletions cut 6 bases from V and 4 bases from J, with 13 bases between.

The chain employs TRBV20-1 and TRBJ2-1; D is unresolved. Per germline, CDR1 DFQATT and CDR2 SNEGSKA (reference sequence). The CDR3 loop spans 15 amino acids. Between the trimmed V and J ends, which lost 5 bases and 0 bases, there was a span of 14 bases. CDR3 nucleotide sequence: TGCAGTGCTGCCAATGGGAAAAGCTCCTACAATGAGCAGTTCTTC. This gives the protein CSAANGKSSYNEQFF.

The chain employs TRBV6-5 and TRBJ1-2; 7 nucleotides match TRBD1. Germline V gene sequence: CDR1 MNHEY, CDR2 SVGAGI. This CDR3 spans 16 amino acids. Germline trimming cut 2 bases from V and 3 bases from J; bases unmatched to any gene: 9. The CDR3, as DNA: TGTGCCAGCAGTTACCGGTCAGGGGGGAAAGACTATGGCTACACCTTC. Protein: CASSYRSGGKDYGYTF.

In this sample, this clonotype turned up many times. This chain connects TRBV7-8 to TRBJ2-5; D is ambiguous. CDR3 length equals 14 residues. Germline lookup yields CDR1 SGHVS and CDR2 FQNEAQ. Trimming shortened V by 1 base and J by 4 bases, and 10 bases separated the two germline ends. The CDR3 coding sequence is TGTGCCAGCAGCTTAGTTTGGCGCGGAGAGACCCAGTACTTC. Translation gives CASSLVWRGETQYF. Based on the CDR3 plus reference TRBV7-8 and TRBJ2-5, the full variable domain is GAGVSQSPRYKVAKRGQDVALRCDPISGHVSLFWYQQALGQGPEFLTYFQNEAQLDKSGLPSDRFFAERPEGSVSTLKIQRTQQEDSAVYLCASSLVWRGETQYFGPGTRLLVL.

CDR3 sequence (DNA): TGTGCCAGCAGCAATCCGGCGGGACAGGGCAAAGAGACCCAGTACTTC. Translated: CASSNPAGQGKETQYF. The chain recombines TRBV7-9 with TRBJ2-5, with TRBD1 matching 9 bases. The CDR3 loop spans 16 amino acids. J lost 3 bases, V lost 5 bases, and 10 bases had no gene match. Germline V gene sequence: CDR1 SEHNR, CDR2 FQNEAQ (reference sequence).

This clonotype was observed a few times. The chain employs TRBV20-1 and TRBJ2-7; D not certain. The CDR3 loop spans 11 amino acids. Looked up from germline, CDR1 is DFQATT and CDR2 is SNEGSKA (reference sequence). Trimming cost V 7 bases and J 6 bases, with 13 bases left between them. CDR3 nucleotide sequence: TGCAGTGTCCAAAGAGTAGGCGAGCAGTACTTC. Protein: CSVQRVGEQYF.

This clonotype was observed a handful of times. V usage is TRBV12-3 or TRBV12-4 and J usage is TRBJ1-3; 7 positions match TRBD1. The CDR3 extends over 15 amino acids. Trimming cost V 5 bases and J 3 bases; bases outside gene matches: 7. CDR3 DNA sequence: TGTGCCAGCAGTGGACACAGGGGCTATGGAAACACCATATATTTT. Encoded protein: CASSGHRGYGNTIYF.

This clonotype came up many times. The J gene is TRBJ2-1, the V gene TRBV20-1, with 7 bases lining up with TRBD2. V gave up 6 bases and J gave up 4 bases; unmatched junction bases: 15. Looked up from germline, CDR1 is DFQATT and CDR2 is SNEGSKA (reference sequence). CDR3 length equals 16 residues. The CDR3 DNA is TGCAGTGCGCGCCTACGCAAGCGGGACCTTTACAATGAGCAGTTCTTC. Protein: CSARLRKRDLYNEQFF.

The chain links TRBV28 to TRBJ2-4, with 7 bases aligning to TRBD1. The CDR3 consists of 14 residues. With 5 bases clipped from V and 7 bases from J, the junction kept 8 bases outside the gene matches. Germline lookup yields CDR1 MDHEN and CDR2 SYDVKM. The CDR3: CASSPDRDGNIQYF. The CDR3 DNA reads TGTGCCAGCAGTCCCGACAGGGATGGGAACATTCAGTACTTC.

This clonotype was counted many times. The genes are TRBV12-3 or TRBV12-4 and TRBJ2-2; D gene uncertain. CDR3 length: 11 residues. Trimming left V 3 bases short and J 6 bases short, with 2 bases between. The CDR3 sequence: CASSFPGELFF. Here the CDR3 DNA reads TGTGCCAGCAGTTTCCCCGGGGAGCTGTTTTTT.